This TCR beta chain was observed in a study of shared clonotypes between healthy human individuals. Study-level background: The plates for each donor numbered three CD4 naive, three CD4 memory, two CD8 naive and one CD8 memory.

Concerning this clone itself: What it binds is not known.

Naive CD8 cells lacked CD45RO, underwent positive selection for CCR7 and left out terminally differentiated effector memory CD45RA+ cells. Genomic DNA (from each subset) was split evenly across several immunoSEQ plates. Data came from immunoSEQ multiplex PCR; TCRdb stores just in-frame clones and leaves some out. Among 660,000 or so clones listed, approximately 96% were seen once. Germline V CDR1 and CDR2: SGDLS, YYNGEE. The CDR3 is 14 amino acids. Trimming pared 1 base from V and 4 bases from J, leaving 11 bases between. Study results and limitations: Generation probabilities of non-shared clonotypes were lower (relative to those shared by all four donors).

V gene TRBV9 combines with J gene TRBJ2-5; unclear D gene. The clonotype originates from a woman aged 30 to 39 in good health. Sequenced input: naive CD8+ T cells sorted from blood. The CDR3 nucleotides read TGTGCCAGCAGCGTAATTTATAGGTTAGAGACCCAGTACTTC. Translating it yields CASSVIYRLETQYF.